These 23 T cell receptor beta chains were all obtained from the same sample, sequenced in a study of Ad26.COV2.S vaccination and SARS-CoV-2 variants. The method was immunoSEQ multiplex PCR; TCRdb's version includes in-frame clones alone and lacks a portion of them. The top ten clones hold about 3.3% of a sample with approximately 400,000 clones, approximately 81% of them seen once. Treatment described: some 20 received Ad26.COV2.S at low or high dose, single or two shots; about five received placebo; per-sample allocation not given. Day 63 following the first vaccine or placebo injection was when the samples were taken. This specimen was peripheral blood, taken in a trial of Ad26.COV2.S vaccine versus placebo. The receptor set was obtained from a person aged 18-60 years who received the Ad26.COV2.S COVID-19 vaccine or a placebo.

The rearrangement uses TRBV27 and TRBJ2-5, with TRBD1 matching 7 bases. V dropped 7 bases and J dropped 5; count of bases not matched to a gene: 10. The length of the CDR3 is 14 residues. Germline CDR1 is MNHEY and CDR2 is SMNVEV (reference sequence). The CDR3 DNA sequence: TGTGCCAGCACCTCAGCGACAGGGCTGGAGACCCAGTACTTC. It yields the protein CASTSATGLETQYF.

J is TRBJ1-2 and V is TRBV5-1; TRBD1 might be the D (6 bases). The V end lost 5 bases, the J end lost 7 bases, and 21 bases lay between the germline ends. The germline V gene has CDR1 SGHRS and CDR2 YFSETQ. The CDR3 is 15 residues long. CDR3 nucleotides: TGCGCCAGCAGGGTAGGTGACAGGCCCTCCGTTGGCTACACCTTC. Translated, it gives CASRVGDRPSVGYTF.

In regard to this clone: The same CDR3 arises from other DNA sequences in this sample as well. The CDR3 sequence is CASSPPGGFQETQYF. The CDR3 DNA reads TGTGCCAGCTCACCACCGGGGGGGTTCCAAGAGACCCAGTACTTC. V is TRBV18 and J is TRBJ2-5; 7 positions match TRBD2. Germline-derived CDR1 and CDR2 are KGHSH and LQKENI. Losses at the gene ends were 0 bases for V and 1 base for J; bases not matched to a gene: 2. The CDR3 totals 15 residues.

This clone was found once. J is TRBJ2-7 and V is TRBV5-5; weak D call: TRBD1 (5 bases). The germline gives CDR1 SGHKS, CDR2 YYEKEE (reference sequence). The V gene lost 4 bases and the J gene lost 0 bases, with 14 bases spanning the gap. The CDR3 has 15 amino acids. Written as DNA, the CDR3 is TGTGCCAGCAGCATGGCAGGGTCGAGCTCCTACGAGCAGTACTTC. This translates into CASSMAGSSSYEQYF. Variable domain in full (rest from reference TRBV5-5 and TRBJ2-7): DAGVTQSPTHLIKTRGQQVTLRCSPISGHKSVSWYQQVLGQGPQFIFQYYEKEERGRGNFPDRFSARQFPNYSSELNVNALLLGDSALYLCASSMAGSSSYEQYFGPGTRLTVT.

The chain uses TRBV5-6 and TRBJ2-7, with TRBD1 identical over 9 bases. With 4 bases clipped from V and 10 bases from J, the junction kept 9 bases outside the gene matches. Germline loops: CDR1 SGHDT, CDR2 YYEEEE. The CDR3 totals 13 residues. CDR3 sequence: CASSQQTTGGQYF. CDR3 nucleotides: TGTGCCAGCAGCCAACAAACGACAGGGGGTCAGTACTTC.

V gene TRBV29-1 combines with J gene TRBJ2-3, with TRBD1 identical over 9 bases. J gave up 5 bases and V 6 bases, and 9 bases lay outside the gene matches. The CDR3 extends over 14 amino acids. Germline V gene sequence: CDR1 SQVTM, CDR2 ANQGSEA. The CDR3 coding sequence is TGCAGCGTGGGAGGACAGGGGATCGAAGATACGCAGTATTTT. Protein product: CSVGGQGIEDTQYF.

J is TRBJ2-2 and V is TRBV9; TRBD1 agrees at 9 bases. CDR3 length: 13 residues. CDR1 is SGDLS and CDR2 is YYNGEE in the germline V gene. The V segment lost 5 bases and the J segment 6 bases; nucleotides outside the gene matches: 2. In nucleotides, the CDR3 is TGTGCCAGCAGAGGACAGGGGTCCGGGGAGCTGTTTTTT. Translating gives CASRGQGSGELFF.

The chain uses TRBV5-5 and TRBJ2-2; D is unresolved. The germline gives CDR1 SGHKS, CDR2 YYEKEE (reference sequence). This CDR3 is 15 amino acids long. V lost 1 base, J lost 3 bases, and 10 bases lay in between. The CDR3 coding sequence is TGTGCCAGCAGCTTGAGGGTGGCGGACACCGGGGAGCTGTTTTTT. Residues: CASSLRVADTGELFF.

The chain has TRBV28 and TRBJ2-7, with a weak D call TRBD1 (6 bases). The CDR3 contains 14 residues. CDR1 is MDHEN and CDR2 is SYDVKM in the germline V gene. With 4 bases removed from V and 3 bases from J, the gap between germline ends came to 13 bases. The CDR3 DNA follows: TGTGCCAGCAGTTCCTACAGGGCGGGCTACGAGCAGTACTTC. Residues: CASSSYRAGYEQYF.

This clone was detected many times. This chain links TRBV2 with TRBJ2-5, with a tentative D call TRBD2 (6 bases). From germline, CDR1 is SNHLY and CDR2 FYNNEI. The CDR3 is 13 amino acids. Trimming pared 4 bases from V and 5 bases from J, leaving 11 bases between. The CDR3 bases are TGTGCCAGCAGTGGGCTAGCGCTCGAGACCCAGTACTTC. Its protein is CASSGLALETQYF. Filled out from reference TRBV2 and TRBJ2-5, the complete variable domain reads EPEVTQTPSHQVTQMGQEVILRCVPISNHLYFYWYRQILGQKVEFLVSFYNNEISEKSEIFDDQFSVERPDGSNFTLKIRSTKLEDSAMYFCASSGLALETQYFGPGTRLLVL.

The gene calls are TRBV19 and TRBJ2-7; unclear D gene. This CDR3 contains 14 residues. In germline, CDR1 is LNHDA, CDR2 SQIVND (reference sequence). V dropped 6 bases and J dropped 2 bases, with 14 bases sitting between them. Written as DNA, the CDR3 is TGTGCCAGTAGCCAAACTTGGGGTCCCTACGAGCAGTACTTC. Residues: CASSQTWGPYEQYF. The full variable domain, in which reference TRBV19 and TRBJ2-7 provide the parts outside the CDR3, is DGGITQSPKYLFRKEGQNVTLSCEQNLNHDAMYWYRQDPGQGLRLIYYSQIVNDFQKGDIAEGYSVSREKKESFPLTVTSAQKNPTAFYLCASSQTWGPYEQYFGPGTRLTVT.

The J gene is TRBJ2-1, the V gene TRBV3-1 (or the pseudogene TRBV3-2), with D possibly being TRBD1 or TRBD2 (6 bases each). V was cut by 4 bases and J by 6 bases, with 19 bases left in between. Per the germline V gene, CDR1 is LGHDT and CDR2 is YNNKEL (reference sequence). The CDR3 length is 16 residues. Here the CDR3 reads CASSLGGLARVNEQFF. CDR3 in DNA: TGTGCCAGCAGCCTAGGGGGTCTAGCGAGGGTCAATGAGCAGTTCTTC.

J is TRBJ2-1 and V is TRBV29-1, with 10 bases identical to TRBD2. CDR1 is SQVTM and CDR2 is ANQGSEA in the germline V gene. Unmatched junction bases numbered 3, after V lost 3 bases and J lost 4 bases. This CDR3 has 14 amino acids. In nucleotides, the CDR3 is TGCAGCGTTGATAAACTAGCGGGATACAATGAGCAGTTCTTC. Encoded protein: CSVDKLAGYNEQFF.

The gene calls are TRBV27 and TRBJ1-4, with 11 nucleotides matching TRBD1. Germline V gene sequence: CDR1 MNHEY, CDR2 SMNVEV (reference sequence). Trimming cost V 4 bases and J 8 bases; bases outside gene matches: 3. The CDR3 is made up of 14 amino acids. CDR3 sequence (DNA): TGTGCCAGCAGTTGGACAGGGGGCTTAGAAAAACTGTTTTTT. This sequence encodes CASSWTGGLEKLFF.

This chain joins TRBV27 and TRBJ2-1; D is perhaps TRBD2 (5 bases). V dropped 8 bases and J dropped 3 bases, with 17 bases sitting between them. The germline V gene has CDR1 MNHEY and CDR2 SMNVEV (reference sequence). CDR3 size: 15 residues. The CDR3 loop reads CASGKSGSLYNEQFF. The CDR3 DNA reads TGTGCCAGCGGAAAGTCGGGGTCCCTCTACAATGAGCAGTTCTTC.

The CDR3 DNA sequence: TGTGCCAGCAGCGGGGGGGGACTAGCGGCAACCTACGAGCAGTACTTC. Its protein is CASSGGGLAATYEQYF. This chain joins TRBV28 and TRBJ2-7; 11 bases fit TRBD2. From germline, CDR1 is MDHEN and CDR2 SYDVKM. This CDR3 is built from 16 residues. With V trimmed by 6 bases and J by 2 bases, 9 bases remained unmatched.

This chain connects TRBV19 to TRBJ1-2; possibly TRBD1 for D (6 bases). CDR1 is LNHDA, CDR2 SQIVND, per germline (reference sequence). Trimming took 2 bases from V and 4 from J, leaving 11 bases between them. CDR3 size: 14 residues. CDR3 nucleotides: TGTGCCAGTAGTATACCCGGGGGCGCCTATGGCTACACCTTC. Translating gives CASSIPGGAYGYTF.

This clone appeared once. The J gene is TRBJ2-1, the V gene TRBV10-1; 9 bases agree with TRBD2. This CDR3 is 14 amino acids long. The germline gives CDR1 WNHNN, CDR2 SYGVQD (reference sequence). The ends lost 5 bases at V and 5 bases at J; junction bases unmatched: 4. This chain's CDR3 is CASSPRLADNEQFF. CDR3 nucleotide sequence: TGCGCCAGCAGTCCCAGACTAGCGGACAATGAGCAGTTCTTC.

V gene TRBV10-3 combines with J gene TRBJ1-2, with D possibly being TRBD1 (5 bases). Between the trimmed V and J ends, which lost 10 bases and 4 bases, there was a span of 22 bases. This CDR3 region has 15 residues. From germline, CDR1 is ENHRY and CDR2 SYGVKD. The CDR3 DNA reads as TGTGCCAGCAACGGGGCGGGTAGCTTAAGCTATGGCTACACCTTC. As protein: CASNGAGSLSYGYTF.

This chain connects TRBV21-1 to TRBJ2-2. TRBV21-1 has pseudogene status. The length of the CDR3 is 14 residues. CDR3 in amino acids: CASSKEGGAGELFF. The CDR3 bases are TGTGCCAGCAGCAAAGAGGGTGGGGCCGGGGAGCTGTTTTTT.

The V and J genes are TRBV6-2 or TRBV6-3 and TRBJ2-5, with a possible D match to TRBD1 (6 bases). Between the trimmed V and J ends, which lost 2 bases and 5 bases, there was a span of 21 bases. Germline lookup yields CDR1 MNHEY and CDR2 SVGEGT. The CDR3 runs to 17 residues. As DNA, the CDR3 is TGTGCCAGCAGTTACGCACCGCCGGGGCAGGGGTGGGAGACCCAGTACTTC. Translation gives CASSYAPPGQGWETQYF.

The CDR3 loop reads CASSDDGSSGANVLTF. The CDR3 DNA reads as TGTGCCAGCAGTGATGACGGCTCTTCTGGGGCCAACGTCCTGACTTTC. V usage is TRBV25-1 and J usage is TRBJ2-6; D is unclear. CDR3 length equals 16 residues. The V end was cut by 3 bases, the J end by 1 base, with 10 bases between. Germline values: CDR1 MGHDK, CDR2 SYGVNS.

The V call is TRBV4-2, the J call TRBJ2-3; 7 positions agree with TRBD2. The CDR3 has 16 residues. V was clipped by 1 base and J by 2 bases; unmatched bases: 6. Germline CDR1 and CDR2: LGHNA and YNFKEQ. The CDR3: CASSQAGGPYTDTQYF. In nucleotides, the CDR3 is TGTGCCAGCAGCCAAGCGGGGGGACCCTACACAGATACGCAGTATTTT.